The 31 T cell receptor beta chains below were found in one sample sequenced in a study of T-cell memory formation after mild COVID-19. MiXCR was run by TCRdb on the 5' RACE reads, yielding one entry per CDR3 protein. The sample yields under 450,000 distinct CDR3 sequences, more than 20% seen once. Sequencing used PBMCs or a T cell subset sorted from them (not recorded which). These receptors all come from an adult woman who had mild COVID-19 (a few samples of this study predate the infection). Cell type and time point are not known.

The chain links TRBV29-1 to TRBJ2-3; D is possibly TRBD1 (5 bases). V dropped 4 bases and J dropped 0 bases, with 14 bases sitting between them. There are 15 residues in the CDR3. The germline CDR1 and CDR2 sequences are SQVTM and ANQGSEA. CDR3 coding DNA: TGCAGCGTTGGACAGTCCGGGCCCAGCACAGATACGCAGTATTTT. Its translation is CSVGQSGPSTDTQYF.

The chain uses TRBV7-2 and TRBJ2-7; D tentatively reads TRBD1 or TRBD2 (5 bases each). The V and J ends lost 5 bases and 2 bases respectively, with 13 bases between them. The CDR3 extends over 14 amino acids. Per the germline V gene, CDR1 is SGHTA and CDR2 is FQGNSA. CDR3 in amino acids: CASSLWDGPYEQYF. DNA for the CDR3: TGTGCCAGCAGCCTCTGGGACGGCCCCTACGAGCAGTACTTC.

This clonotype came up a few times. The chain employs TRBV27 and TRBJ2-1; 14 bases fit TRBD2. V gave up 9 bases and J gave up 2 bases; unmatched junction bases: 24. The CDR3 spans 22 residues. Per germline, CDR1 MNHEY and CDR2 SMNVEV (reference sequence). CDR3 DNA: TGTGCCAGTGGGACTAGCGGGAGTAAGCCCCGAGCCCCCGATCGGGCCTACAATGAGCAGTTCTTC. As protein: CASGTSGSKPRAPDRAYNEQFF.

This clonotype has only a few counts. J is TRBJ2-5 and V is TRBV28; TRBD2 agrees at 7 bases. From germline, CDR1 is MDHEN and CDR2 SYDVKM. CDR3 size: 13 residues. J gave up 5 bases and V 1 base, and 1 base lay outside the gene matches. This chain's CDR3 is CASSLFGGETQYF. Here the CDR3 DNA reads TGTGCCAGCAGTTTATTCGGGGGGGAGACCCAGTACTTC.

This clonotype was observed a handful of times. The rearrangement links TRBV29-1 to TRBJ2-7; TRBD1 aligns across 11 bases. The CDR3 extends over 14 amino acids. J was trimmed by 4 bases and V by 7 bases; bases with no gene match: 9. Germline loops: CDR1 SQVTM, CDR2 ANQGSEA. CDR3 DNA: TGCAGCGCAGCGAGCCGGGACAGGGGGTACGAGCAGTACTTC. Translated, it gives CSAASRDRGYEQYF.

The DNA of the CDR3 is TGTGCCAGCAGCTTGCGCCCGACCGCATCCGGGGAGCTGTTTTTT. Translation gives CASSLRPTASGELFF. The chain carries TRBV5-6 and TRBJ2-2; D gene ambiguous. V was cut by 1 base and J by 6 bases, with 13 bases left in between. The CDR3 consists of 15 residues. Germline loops: CDR1 SGHDT, CDR2 YYEEEE.

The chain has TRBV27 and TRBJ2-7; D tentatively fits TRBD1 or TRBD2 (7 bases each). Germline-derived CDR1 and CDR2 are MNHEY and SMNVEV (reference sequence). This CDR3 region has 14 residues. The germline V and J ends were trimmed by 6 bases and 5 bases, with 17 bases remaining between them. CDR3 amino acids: CASSLTGEGDEQYF. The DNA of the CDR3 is TGTGCCAGCAGCCTTACAGGGGAGGGCGACGAGCAGTACTTC.

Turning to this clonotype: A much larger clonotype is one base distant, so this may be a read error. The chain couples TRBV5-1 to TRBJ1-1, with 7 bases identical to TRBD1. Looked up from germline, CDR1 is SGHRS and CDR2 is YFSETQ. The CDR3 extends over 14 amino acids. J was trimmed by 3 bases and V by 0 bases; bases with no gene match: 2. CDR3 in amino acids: CASSLEGAHTEAFF. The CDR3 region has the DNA TGCGCCAGCAGCTTGGAGGGGGCGCACACTGAAGCTTTCTTT.

The CDR3 loop reads CASSYLVRPGEDTQYF. The CDR3 DNA follows: TGTGCCAGCAGTTACCTCGTGAGGCCAGGGGAAGATACGCAGTATTTT. The rearrangement joins TRBV6-5 to TRBJ2-3; the D gene is possibly TRBD1 (6 bases). The germline CDR1 and CDR2 sequences are MNHEY and SVGAGI. The CDR3 sequence is 16 residues long. The V and J ends lost 2 bases and 5 bases respectively, with 17 bases between them.

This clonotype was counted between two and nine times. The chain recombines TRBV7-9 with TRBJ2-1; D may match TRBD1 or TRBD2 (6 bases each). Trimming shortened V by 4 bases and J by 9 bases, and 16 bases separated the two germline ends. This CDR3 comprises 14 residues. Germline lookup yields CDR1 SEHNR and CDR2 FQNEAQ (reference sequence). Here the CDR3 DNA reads TGTGCCAGCAGCTCGGGGGAGTCGGACAGTGAGCAGTTCTTC. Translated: CASSSGESDSEQFF.

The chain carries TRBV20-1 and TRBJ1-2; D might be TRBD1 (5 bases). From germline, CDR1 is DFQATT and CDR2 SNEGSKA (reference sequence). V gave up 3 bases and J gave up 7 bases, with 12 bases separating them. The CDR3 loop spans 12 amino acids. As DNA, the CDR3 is TGCAGTGCTAGGTGGCAGGGTGGTGGCTACACCTTC. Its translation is CSARWQGGGYTF.

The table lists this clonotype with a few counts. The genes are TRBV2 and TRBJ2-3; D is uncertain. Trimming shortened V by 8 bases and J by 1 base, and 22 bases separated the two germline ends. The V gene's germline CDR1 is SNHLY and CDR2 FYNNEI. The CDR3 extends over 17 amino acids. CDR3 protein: CASGKDLGLIGTDTQYF. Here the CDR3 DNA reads TGTGCCAGCGGAAAGGACCTTGGATTAATCGGCACAGATACGCAGTATTTT.

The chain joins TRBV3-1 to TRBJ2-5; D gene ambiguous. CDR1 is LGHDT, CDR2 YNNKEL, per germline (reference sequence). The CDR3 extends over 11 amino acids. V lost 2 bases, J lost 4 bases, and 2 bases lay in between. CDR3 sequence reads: CASSQLETQYF. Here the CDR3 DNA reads TGTGCCAGCAGCCAATTAGAGACCCAGTACTTC.

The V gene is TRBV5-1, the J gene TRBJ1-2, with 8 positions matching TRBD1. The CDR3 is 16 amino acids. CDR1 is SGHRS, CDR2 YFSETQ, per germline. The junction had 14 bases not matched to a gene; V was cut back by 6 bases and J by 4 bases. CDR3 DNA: TGCGCCAGCACCCCCACGGGGCAGGGGGCTGTCTATGGCTACACCTTC. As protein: CASTPTGQGAVYGYTF.

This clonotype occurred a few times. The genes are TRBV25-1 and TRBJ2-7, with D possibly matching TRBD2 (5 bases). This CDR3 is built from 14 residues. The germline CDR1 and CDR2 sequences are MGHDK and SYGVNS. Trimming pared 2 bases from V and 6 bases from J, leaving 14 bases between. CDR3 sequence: CASSEVGYRGEQYF. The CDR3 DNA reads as TGTGCCAGCAGTGAAGTCGGCTACCGGGGCGAGCAGTACTTC.

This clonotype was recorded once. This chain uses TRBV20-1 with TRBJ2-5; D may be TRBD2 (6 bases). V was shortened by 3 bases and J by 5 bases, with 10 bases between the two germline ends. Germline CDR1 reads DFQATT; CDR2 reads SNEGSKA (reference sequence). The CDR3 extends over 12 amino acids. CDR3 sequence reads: CSASGSSETQYF. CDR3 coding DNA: TGCAGTGCTAGCGGGAGTTCGGAGACCCAGTACTTC.

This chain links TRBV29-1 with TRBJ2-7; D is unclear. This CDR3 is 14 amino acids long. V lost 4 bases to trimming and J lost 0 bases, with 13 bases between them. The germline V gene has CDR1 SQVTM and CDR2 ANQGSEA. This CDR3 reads CSVVSRLSSYEQYF. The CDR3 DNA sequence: TGCAGCGTTGTAAGTCGCCTGAGCTCCTACGAGCAGTACTTC.

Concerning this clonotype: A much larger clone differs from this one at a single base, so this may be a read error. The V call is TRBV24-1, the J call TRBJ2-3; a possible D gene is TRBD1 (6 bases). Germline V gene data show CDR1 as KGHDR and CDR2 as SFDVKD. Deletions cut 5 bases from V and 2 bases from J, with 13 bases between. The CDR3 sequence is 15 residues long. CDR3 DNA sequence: TGTGCCACCAGTGTGAACAGGGTCCACACAGATACGCAGTATTTT. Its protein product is CATSVNRVHTDTQYF.

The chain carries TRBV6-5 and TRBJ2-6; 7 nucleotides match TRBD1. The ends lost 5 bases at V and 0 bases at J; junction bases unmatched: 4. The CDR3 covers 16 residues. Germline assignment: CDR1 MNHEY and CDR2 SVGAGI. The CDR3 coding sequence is TGTGCCAGCAGTCGGACAGGAAGCTCTGGGGCCAACGTCCTGACTTTC. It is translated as CASSRTGSSGANVLTF.

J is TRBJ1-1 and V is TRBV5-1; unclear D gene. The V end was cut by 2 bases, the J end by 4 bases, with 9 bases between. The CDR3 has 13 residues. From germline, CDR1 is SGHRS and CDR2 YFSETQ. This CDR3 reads CASSFEGFTEAFF. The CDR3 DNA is TGCGCCAGCAGCTTCGAGGGTTTCACTGAAGCTTTCTTT.

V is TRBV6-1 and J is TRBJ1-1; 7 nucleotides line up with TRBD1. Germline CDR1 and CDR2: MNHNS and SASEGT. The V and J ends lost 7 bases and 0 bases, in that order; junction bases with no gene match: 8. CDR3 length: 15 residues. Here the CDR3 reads CASTRAQGVNTEAFF. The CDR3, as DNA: TGTGCCAGCACCCGAGCCCAGGGGGTGAACACTGAAGCTTTCTTT.

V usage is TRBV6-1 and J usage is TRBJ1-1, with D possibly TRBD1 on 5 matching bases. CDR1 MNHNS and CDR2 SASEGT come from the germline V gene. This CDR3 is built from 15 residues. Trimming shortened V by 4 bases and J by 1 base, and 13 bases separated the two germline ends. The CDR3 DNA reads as TGTGCCAGCAGTGGGACGGGACTCCCGAACACTGAAGCTTTCTTT. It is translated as CASSGTGLPNTEAFF.

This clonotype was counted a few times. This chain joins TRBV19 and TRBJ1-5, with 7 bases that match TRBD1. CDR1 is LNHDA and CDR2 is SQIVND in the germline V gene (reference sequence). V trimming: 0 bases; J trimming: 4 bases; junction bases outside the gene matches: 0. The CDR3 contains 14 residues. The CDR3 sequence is CASSIDRGNQPQHF. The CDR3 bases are TGTGCCAGTAGTATAGACAGGGGGAATCAGCCCCAGCATTTT.

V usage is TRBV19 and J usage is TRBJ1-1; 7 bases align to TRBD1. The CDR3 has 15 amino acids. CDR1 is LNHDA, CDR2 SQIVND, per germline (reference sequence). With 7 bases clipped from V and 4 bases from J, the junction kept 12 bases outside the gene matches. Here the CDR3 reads CASIPETGLSTEAFF. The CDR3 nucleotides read TGTGCCAGTATCCCGGAGACAGGGCTGTCCACTGAAGCTTTCTTT.

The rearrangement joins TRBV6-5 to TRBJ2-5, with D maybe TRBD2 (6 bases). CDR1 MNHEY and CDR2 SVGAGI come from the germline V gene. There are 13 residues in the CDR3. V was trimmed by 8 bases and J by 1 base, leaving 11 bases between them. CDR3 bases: TGTGCCAGCTCAGGAGGGGCCCAAGAGACCCAGTACTTC. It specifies CASSGGAQETQYF.

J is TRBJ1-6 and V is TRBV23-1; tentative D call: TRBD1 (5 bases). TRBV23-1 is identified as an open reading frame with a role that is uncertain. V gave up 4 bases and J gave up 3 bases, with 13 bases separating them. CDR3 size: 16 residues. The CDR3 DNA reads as TGCGCCAGCAGTCGGGGGACTTCCCTCTATAATTCACCCCTCCACTTT. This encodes CASSRGTSLYNSPLHF.

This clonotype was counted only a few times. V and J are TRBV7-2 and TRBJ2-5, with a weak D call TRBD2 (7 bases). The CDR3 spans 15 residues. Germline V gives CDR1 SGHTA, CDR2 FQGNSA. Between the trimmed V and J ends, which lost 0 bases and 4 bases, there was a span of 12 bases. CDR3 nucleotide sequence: TGTGCCAGCAGCTTAGCGGGGGGGCTAGGAGAGACCCAGTACTTC. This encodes CASSLAGGLGETQYF.

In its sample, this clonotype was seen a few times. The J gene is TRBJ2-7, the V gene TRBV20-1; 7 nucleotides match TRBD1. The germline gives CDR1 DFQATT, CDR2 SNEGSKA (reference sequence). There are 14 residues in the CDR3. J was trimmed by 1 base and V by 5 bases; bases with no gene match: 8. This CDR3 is CSAVGTEDSYEQYF. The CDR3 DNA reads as TGCAGTGCTGTGGGGACAGAGGATTCCTACGAGCAGTACTTC.

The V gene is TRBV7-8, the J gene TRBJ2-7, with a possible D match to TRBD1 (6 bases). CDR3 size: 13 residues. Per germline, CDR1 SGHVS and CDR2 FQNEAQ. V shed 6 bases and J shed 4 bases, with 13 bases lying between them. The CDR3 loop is CASSLKQGYEQYF. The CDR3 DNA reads TGTGCCAGCAGTTTGAAACAGGGTTACGAGCAGTACTTC.

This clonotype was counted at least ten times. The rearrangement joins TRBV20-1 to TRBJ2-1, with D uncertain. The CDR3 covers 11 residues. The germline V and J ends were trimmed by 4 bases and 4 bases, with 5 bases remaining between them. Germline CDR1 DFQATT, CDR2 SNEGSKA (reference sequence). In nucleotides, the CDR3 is TGCAGTGCTACGATGTACAATGAGCAGTTCTTC. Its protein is CSATMYNEQFF.

The CDR3 DNA reads as TGTGCCACCAGTGATGGCGGGGGCGATGGCTACACCTTC. This encodes CATSDGGGDGYTF. This chain links TRBV24-1 with TRBJ1-2, with D possibly TRBD1 on 6 matching bases. The CDR3 totals 13 residues. V lost 3 bases and J 6 bases, leaving 10 bases between the germline ends. CDR1 KGHDR and CDR2 SFDVKD come from the germline V gene.